Here is one T cell receptor (beta chain) with its context. Assay: immunoSEQ multiplex PCR; the TCRdb copy retains only in-frame clones and omits some. The sample shows some 100,000 clones, 80% to 95% of them seen only once. The sample comes from a study of siplizumab effects on memory and regulatory T cells. The germline CDR1 and CDR2 sequences are SGHRS and YFSETQ. V dropped 1 base and J dropped 6 bases, with 10 bases sitting between them. There are 13 residues in the CDR3. This chain connects TRBV5-1 to TRBJ1-1; D gene ambiguous. Sequencing was done on a sample of CD8+ T cells sorted from blood. This receptor was obtained from a human donor in good health. CDR3 amino acids: CASSLWLGAEAFF. As DNA, the CDR3 is TGCGCCAGCAGCTTGTGGCTCGGGGCTGAAGCTTTCTTT.